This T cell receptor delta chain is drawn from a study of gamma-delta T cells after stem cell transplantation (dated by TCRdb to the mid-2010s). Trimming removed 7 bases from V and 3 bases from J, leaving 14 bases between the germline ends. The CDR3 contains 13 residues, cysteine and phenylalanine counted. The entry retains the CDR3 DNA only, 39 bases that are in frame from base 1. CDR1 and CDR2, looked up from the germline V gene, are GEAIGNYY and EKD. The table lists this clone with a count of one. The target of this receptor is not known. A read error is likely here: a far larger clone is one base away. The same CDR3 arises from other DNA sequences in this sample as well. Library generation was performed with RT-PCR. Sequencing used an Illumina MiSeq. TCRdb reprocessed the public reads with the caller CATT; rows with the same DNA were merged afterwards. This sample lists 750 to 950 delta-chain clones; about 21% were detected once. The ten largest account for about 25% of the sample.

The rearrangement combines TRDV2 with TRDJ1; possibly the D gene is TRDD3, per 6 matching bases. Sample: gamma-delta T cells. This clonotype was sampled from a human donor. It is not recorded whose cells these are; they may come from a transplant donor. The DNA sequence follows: TGTGCCTGCGATGGACTGGGTTCCGATAAACTCATCTTT. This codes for CACDGLGSDKLIF.